These 28 T cell receptor beta chains were all obtained from the same sample, sequenced in a study of blood T cell repertoires in COVID-19. TCRdb's copy holds only in-frame clones and misses some; the assay was immunoSEQ multiplex PCR. The sample lists over 150,000 clones; roughly four fifths were seen once. The specimen was PBMCs or T cells enriched from blood (not recorded which). The receptors come from a man in his forties or fifties who had recovered from COVID-19.

The V and J genes are TRBV4-3 and TRBJ1-4; D not resolved. CDR1 is LGHNA and CDR2 is YSLEER in the germline V gene. The V gene lost 4 bases and the J gene lost 0 bases, with 12 bases spanning the gap. CDR3 length: 16 residues. The CDR3 reads CASSPYWAATNEKLFF. The DNA for the CDR3 is TGCGCCAGCAGCCCCTATTGGGCAGCAACTAATGAAAAACTGTTTTTT.

This sequence joins TRBV12-5 and TRBJ1-1, with D possibly matching TRBD1 (5 bases). V lost 0 bases and J 0 bases, leaving 26 bases between the germline ends. Germline V lookup: CDR1 LGHNT, CDR2 FRNRAP. The CDR3 is 21 amino acids. CDR3 bases: TGTGCTAGTGGTTTGGTAAACGGTCGCCCGATCGACGGACAAATGAACACTGAAGCTTTCTTT. This codes for CASGLVNGRPIDGQMNTEAFF.

This rearrangement joins TRBV10-1 to TRBJ2-7; no reliable D call. Germline CDR1 and CDR2: WNHNN and SYGVQD (reference sequence). Trimming pared 3 bases from V and 4 bases from J, leaving 4 bases between. The CDR3 is 11 amino acids. CDR3 region: CASSDRYEQYF. CDR3 in DNA: TGCGCCAGCAGTGACCGGTACGAGCAGTACTTC.

V is TRBV7-8 and J is TRBJ1-3, with 8 positions matching TRBD1. The CDR3 covers 16 residues. With V trimmed by 5 bases and J by 2 bases, 8 bases remained unmatched. CDR1 and CDR2 (germline): SGHVS, FQNEAQ. In DNA form, the CDR3 reads TGTGCCAGCAGCCTTCGGACAGGGAAGCCTGGAAACACCATATATTTT. Translation gives CASSLRTGKPGNTIYF. The complete variable domain, with remaining parts taken from reference TRBV7-8 and TRBJ1-3, reads GAGVSQSPRYKVAKRGQDVALRCDPISGHVSLFWYQQALGQGPEFLTYFQNEAQLDKSGLPSDRFFAERPEGSVSTLKIQRTQQEDSAVYLCASSLRTGKPGNTIYFGEGSWLTVV.

Comments on this clone: This sample includes further DNA sequences coding for the same CDR3. This chain links TRBV19 with TRBJ1-3; D ambiguous. The CDR3 length is 14 residues. Germline CDR1 reads LNHDA; CDR2 reads SQIVND (reference sequence). V was trimmed by 1 base and J by 4 bases, leaving 8 bases between them. The CDR3 DNA reads TGTGCCAGTAGTATAGGAGGGTCCGGAAACACCATATATTTT. Amino acids: CASSIGGSGNTIYF.

The rearrangement uses TRBV9 and TRBJ2-3, with D hard to call. Germline loops: CDR1 SGDLS, CDR2 YYNGEE. V dropped 4 bases and J dropped 11 bases, with 2 bases sitting between them. This CDR3 contains 8 residues. The CDR3 bases are TGTGCCAGCAGCCAGCAGTATTTT. It yields the protein CASSQQYF.

CDR3 coding DNA: TGTGCCAGCAGCTCGATACTAGCGGAAGAGACCCAGTACTTC. It codes for CASSSILAEETQYF. This sequence joins TRBV5-4 and TRBJ2-5, with 8 bases lining up with TRBD2. Per the germline V gene, CDR1 is SGHNT and CDR2 is YYREEE (reference sequence). The CDR3 length is 14 residues. Losses at the gene ends were 3 bases for V and 3 bases for J; bases not matched to a gene: 4. Filled out from reference TRBV5-4 and TRBJ2-5, the complete variable domain reads ETGVTQSPTHLIKTRGQQVTLRCSSQSGHNTVSWYQQALGQGPQFIFQYYREEENGRGNFPPRFSGLQFPNYSSELNVNALELDDSALYLCASSSILAEETQYFGPGTRLLVL.

This chain links TRBV18 with TRBJ1-5; perhaps TRBD1 as D (6 bases). The germline V gene encodes CDR1 KGHSH and CDR2 LQKENI. Trimming stripped 8 bases from V and 0 bases from J, with 26 bases between. This CDR3 comprises 19 residues. The CDR3 DNA reads as TGTGCCAGCCCAGACAGAACGGAAGGGACACAACATAGCAATCAGCCCCAGCATTTT. Translated: CASPDRTEGTQHSNQPQHF.

This rearrangement joins TRBV5-5 to TRBJ1-2; TRBD1 might be the D (5 bases). This CDR3 spans 15 amino acids. V shed 4 bases and J shed 0 bases, with 13 bases lying between them. CDR1 and CDR2 from the germline V gene are SGHKS and YYEKEE (reference sequence). The CDR3 DNA sequence: TGTGCCAGCAGCCCCACAGGAAACTCTAACTATGGCTACACCTTC. Translating gives CASSPTGNSNYGYTF.

The chain uses TRBV18 and TRBJ2-6, with D possibly TRBD1 on 6 matching bases. The length of the CDR3 is 15 residues. Germline V lookup: CDR1 KGHSH, CDR2 LQKENI. Between the trimmed V and J ends, which lost 3 bases and 2 bases, there was a span of 8 bases. The CDR3 region has the DNA TGTGCCAGCTCACCTCCAGGGGCTGGGGCCAACGTCCTGACTTTC. Translated: CASSPPGAGANVLTF.

This clone appeared a single time. J is TRBJ1-6 and V is TRBV6-6, with unresolved D. The germline V and J ends were trimmed by 8 bases and 9 bases, with 17 bases remaining between them. Germline lookup yields CDR1 MNHNY and CDR2 SVGAGI (reference sequence). CDR3 length: 14 residues. The CDR3 loop is CASRSLGLASPLHF. Here the CDR3 DNA reads TGTGCCAGCCGCTCACTAGGATTGGCTTCACCCCTCCACTTT.

This clone occurred once. The chain joins TRBV13 to TRBJ1-5; D possibly corresponds to TRBD1 (5 bases). CDR1 is PRHDT and CDR2 is FYEKMQ in the germline V gene (reference sequence). This CDR3 has 15 amino acids. The V and J ends lost 4 bases and 2 bases respectively, with 12 bases between them. For the CDR3, the DNA is TGTGCCAGCAGCTCCTCGTTACAGGGCAATCAGCCCCAGCATTTT. Its translation is CASSSSLQGNQPQHF.

The J gene is TRBJ1-2, the V gene TRBV19; 7 bases are shared with TRBD1. The CDR3 totals 16 residues. V was pared by 3 bases and J by 5 bases, with 12 bases of the junction left unmatched. Looked up from germline, CDR1 is LNHDA and CDR2 is SQIVND (reference sequence). Here the CDR3 reads CASSISAGTEVYGYTF. In DNA, the CDR3 is TGTGCCAGTAGTATTTCTGCCGGGACAGAGGTTTATGGCTACACCTTC.

This clone was observed a few times. A much larger clone is a single base away; this may be a read error. The sample holds other DNA sequences that translate to the same CDR3. The gene calls are TRBV28 and TRBJ1-1, with a tentative D call TRBD1 (5 bases). CDR3 size: 13 residues. With 6 bases removed from V and 1 base from J, the gap between germline ends came to 9 bases. CDR1 is MDHEN and CDR2 is SYDVKM in the germline V gene. CDR3 amino acids: CASSSGQNTEAFF. CDR3 nucleotides: TGTGCCAGCAGCTCAGGACAGAACACTGAAGCTTTCTTT.

This clone occurred once. The chain couples TRBV7-3 to TRBJ1-1; D is perhaps TRBD1 (5 bases). The germline V and J ends were trimmed by 6 bases and 3 bases, with 14 bases remaining between them. Per the germline V gene, CDR1 is SGHTA and CDR2 is FQGTGA. This CDR3 spans 14 amino acids. The CDR3 here is CASSPNGGDTEAFF. CDR3 DNA sequence: TGTGCCAGCAGTCCTAACGGAGGGGACACTGAAGCTTTCTTT.

The chain is built from TRBV10-1 and TRBJ2-7; 12 bases are a match to TRBD2. Germline V lookup: CDR1 WNHNN, CDR2 SYGVQD (reference sequence). V trimming: 0 bases; J trimming: 3 bases; junction bases outside the gene matches: 3. The CDR3 runs 16 residues. The CDR3 is CASSESGTSGLYEQYF. The CDR3 nucleotides read TGCGCCAGCAGTGAGTCCGGGACTAGCGGGCTCTACGAGCAGTACTTC.

This clone appeared once. The J gene is TRBJ1-3, the V gene TRBV28; D is uncertain. Trimming took 8 bases from V and 2 from J, leaving 13 bases between them. The germline CDR1 and CDR2 sequences are MDHEN and SYDVKM. The CDR3 has 14 amino acids. CDR3 region: CASVAVFTGNTIYF. In DNA, the CDR3 is TGTGCCAGCGTTGCGGTCTTCACTGGAAACACCATATATTTT.

Written as DNA, the CDR3 is TGTGCCAGCAGCTGGGAAGGGACAGGGGGCTACTCTGGGGCCAACGTCCTGACTTTC. Residues: CASSWEGTGGYSGANVLTF. The V and J genes are TRBV5-8 and TRBJ2-6, with 12 bases aligning to TRBD1. The CDR3 has 19 amino acids. V was clipped by 3 bases and J by 0 bases; unmatched bases: 7. Germline CDR1 SGHTS, CDR2 YDEGEE.

This rearrangement joins TRBV29-1 to TRBJ1-3; D is unclear. The CDR3 consists of 14 residues. Germline V gene sequence: CDR1 SQVTM, CDR2 ANQGSEA. V gave up 6 bases and J gave up 2 bases, with 14 bases separating them. The CDR3 is CSVRDQTTGNTIYF. As DNA, the CDR3 is TGCAGCGTCCGGGATCAGACTACTGGAAACACCATATATTTT.

V and J are TRBV18 and TRBJ1-5, with 8 bases identical to TRBD1. The V and J ends lost 6 bases and 2 bases, in that order; junction bases with no gene match: 9. CDR1 is KGHSH and CDR2 is LQKENI in the germline V gene. The CDR3 has 16 residues. The chain's CDR3 is CASSSTPTGGNQPQHF. Here the CDR3 DNA reads TGTGCCAGCTCCTCAACACCGACAGGGGGCAATCAGCCCCAGCATTTT.

Only one count was recorded for this clone. The chain has TRBV19 and TRBJ2-1, with D possibly being TRBD2 (6 bases). This CDR3 region has 15 residues. CDR1 LNHDA and CDR2 SQIVND come from the germline V gene (reference sequence). The V end lost 0 bases, the J end lost 0 bases, and 6 bases lay between the germline ends. The CDR3 loop is CASSIDGSSYNEQFF. The DNA of the CDR3 is TGTGCCAGTAGTATAGACGGGAGCTCCTACAATGAGCAGTTCTTC.

This sequence joins TRBV6-1 and TRBJ1-1, with TRBD1 identical over 7 bases. Germline CDR1 reads MNHNS; CDR2 reads SASEGT. Trimming took 0 bases from V and 5 from J; bases not matched to a gene: 3. This CDR3 is built from 14 residues. The CDR3 protein is CASSEAGGYTEAFF. CDR3 nucleotides: TGTGCCAGCAGTGAAGCAGGGGGCTATACTGAAGCTTTCTTT.

Here the CDR3 DNA reads TGTGCCAGCAGCCAGGGAAGCGGGAGAGGAACAGATACGCAGTATTTT. Translation gives CASSQGSGRGTDTQYF. The chain has TRBV4-2 and TRBJ2-3; TRBD2 agrees at 8 bases. The V gene end was trimmed by 3 bases and the J gene end by 3 bases; junction bases not matched to a gene: 8. Germline values: CDR1 LGHNA, CDR2 YNFKEQ. The CDR3 is 16 amino acids.

The chain uses TRBV19 and TRBJ2-1; D is perhaps TRBD2 (6 bases). The CDR3 runs 12 residues. Trimming shortened V by 7 bases and J by 4 bases, and 8 bases separated the two germline ends. Germline V gives CDR1 LNHDA, CDR2 SQIVND (reference sequence). CDR3 in amino acids: CASMGGYNEQFF. The CDR3 coding sequence is TGTGCCAGTATGGGGGGATACAATGAGCAGTTCTTC.

The chain uses TRBV9 and TRBJ1-6; D remains unclear. The V end was cut by 1 base, the J end by 10 bases, with 12 bases between. The CDR3 runs to 14 residues. Germline CDR1 reads SGDLS; CDR2 reads YYNGEE. In nucleotides, the CDR3 is TGTGCCAGCAGCGTACGGGTTGAGGGCTCACCCCTCCACTTT. Translation gives CASSVRVEGSPLHF.

This clone turned up a few times. The gene calls are TRBV30 and TRBJ1-2; D is uncertain. This CDR3 spans 12 amino acids. Germline CDR1 is GTSNPN and CDR2 is SVGIG (reference sequence). The germline V and J ends were trimmed by 3 bases and 4 bases, with 9 bases remaining between them. The CDR3 DNA reads as TGTGCCTGGAGCGGGATCTCCTATGGCTACACCTTC. Translation gives CAWSGISYGYTF.

The chain is built from TRBV5-1 and TRBJ1-4; unclear D gene. Between the trimmed V and J ends, which lost 4 bases and 7 bases, there was a span of 17 bases. CDR3 size: 15 residues. The V gene's germline CDR1 is SGHRS and CDR2 YFSETQ. CDR3 amino acids: CASSIGPGRSEKLFF. CDR3 in DNA: TGCGCCAGCAGCATCGGTCCCGGGAGGAGTGAAAAACTGTTTTTT.

The chain carries TRBV6-5 and TRBJ2-5; D is uncertain. Per germline, CDR1 MNHEY and CDR2 SVGAGI. Deletions cut 5 bases from V and 5 bases from J, with 6 bases between. This CDR3 has 11 residues. The CDR3 DNA reads TGTGCCAGCAGTAACAAGGAGACCCAGTACTTC. Its translation is CASSNKETQYF.